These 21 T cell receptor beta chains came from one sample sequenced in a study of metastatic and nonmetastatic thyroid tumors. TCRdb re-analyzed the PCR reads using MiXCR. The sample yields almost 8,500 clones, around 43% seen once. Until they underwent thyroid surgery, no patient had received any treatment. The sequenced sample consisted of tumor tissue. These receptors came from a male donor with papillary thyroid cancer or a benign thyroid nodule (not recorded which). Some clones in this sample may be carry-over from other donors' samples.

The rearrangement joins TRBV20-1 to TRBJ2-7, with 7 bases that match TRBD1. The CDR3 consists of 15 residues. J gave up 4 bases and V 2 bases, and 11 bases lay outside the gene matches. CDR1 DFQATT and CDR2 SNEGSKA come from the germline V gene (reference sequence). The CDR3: CSARRRDRAKYEQYF. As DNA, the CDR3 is TGCAGTGCTAGACGCCGGGACAGAGCAAAGTACGAGCAGTACTTC.

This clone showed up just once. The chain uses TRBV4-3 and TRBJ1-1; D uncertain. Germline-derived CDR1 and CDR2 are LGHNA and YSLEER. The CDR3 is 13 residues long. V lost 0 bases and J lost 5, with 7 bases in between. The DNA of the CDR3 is TGCGCCAGCAGCCAAGATGTGGTAACTGAAGCTTTCTTT. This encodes CASSQDVVTEAFF.

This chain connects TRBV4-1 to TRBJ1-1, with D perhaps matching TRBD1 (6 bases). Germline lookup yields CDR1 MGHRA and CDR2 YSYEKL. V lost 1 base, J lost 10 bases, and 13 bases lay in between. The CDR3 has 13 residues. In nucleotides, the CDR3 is TGCGCCAGCAGCCAAGTGGGGACACGTCGAGCTTTCTTT. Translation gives CASSQVGTRRAFF.

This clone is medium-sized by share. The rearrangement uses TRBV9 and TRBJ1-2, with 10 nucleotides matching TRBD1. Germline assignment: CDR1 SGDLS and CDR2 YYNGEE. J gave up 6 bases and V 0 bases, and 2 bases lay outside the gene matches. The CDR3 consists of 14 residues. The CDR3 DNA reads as TGTGCCAGCAGCGTAGACGGGACAGGGGATGGCTACACCTTC. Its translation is CASSVDGTGDGYTF.

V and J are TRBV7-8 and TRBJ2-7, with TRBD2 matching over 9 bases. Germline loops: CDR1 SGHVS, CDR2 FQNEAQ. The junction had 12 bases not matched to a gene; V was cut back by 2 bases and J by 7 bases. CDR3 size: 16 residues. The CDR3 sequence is CASSLSQREAPREQYV. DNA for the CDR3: TGTGCCAGCAGCTTATCGCAGCGGGAGGCCCCGAGGGAGCAGTACGTC.

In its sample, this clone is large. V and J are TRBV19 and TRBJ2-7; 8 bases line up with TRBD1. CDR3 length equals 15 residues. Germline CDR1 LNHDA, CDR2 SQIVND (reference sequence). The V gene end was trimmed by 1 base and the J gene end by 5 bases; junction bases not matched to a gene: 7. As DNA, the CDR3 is TGTGCCAGTAGTATAGGTCGGGAGACAGGGGACGAGCAGTACTTC. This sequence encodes CASSIGRETGDEQYF.

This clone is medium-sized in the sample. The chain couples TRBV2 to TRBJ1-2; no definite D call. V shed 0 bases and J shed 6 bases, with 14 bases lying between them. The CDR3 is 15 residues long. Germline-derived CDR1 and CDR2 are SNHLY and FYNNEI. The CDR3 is CASSEAWRPRDGYTF. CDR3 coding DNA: TGTGCCAGCAGTGAAGCGTGGCGCCCCCGGGATGGCTACACCTTC.

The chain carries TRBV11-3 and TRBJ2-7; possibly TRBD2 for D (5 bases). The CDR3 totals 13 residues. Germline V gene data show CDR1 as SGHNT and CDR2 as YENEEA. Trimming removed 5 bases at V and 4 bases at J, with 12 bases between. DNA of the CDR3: TGTGCCAGCAGCCCGCCCGGGATTTACGAGCAGTACTTC. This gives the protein CASSPPGIYEQYF.

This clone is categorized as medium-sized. CDR3 sequence: CASSVDPTAYEQFF. The CDR3 DNA is TGTGCCAGCAGCGTAGATCCAACTGCCTATGAGCAGTTCTTC. The genes are TRBV9 and TRBJ2-1; D gene unclear. Trimming stripped 0 bases from V and 8 bases from J, with 12 bases between. Germline V lookup: CDR1 SGDLS, CDR2 YYNGEE. This CDR3 comprises 14 residues.

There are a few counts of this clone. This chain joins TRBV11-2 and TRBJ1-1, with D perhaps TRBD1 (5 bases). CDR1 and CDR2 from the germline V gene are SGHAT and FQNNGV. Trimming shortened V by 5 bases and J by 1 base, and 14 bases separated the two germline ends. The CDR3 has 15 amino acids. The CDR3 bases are TGTGCCAGCAGCCGGGGCCCAGGGACGAACACTGAAGCTTTCTTT. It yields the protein CASSRGPGTNTEAFF. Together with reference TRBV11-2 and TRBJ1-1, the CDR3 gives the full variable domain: EAGVAQSPRYKIIEKRQSVAFWCNPISGHATLYWYQQILGQGPKLLIQFQNNGVVDDSQLPKDRFSAERLKGVDSTLKIQPAKLEDSAVYLCASSRGPGTNTEAFFGQGTRLTVV.

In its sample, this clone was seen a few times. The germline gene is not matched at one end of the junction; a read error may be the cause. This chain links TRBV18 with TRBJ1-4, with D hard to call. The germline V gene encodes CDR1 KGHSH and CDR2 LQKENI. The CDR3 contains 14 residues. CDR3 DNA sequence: TGTGCCTGCTCACCCGGATTAACTAATGAAAAACTGTTTTTT. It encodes CACSPGLTNEKLFF.

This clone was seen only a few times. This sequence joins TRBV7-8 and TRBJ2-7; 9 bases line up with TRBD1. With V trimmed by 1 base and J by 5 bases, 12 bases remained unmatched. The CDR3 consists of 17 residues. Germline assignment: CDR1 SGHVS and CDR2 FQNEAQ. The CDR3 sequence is CASSLVEWGTGLNEQYF. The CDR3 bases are TGTGCCAGCAGCTTAGTTGAGTGGGGGACAGGGCTGAACGAGCAGTACTTC.

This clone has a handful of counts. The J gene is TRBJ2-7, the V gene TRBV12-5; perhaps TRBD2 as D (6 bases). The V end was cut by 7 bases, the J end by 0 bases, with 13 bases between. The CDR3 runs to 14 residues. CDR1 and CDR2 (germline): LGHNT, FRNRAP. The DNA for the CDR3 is TGTGCTAGTGCCAAATCCGGGGGCTCCTACGAGCAGTACTTC. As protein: CASAKSGGSYEQYF.

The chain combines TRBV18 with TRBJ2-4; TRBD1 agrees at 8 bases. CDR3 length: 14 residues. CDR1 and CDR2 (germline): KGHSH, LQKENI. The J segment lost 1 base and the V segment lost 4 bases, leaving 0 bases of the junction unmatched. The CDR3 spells CASSRQGAKNIQYF. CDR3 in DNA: TGTGCCAGCTCACGACAGGGGGCCAAAAACATTCAGTACTTC.

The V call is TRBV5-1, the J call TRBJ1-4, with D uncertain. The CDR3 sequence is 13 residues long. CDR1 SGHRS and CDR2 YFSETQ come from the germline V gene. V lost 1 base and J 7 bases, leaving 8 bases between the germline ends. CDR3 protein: CASSLKPGEKLFF. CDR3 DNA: TGCGCCAGCAGCTTGAAGCCGGGTGAAAAACTGTTTTTT.

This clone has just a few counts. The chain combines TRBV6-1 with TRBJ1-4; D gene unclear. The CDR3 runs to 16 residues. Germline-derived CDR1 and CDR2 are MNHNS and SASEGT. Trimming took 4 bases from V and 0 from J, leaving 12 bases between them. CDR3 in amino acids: CASSVDSIATNEKLFF. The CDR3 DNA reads TGTGCCAGCAGTGTCGACTCGATTGCAACTAATGAAAAACTGTTTTTT.

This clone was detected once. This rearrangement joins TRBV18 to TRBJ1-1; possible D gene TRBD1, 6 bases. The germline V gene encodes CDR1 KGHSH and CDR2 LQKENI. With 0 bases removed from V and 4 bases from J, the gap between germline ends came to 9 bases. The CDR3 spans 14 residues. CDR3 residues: CASSPPGAGTEAFF. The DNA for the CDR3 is TGTGCCAGCTCACCACCGGGGGCGGGCACTGAAGCTTTCTTT. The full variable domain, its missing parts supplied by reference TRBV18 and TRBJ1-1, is NAGVMQNPRHLVRRRGQEARLRCSPMKGHSHVYWYRQLPEEGLKFMVYLQKENIIDESGMPKERFSAEFPKEGPSILRIQQVVRGDSAAYFCASSPPGAGTEAFFGQGTRLTVV.

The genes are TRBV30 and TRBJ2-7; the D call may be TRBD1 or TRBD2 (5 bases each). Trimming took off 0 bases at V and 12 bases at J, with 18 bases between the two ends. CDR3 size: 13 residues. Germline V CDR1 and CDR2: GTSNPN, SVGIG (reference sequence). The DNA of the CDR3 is TGTGCCTGGAGTGTACGAGGGACGTCGGAACGGTACTTC. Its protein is CAWSVRGTSERYF. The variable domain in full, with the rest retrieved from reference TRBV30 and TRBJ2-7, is SQTIHQWPATLVQPVGSPLSLECTVEGTSNPNLYWYRQAAGRGLQLLFYSVGIGQISSEVPQNLSASRPQDRQFILSSKKLLLSDSGFYLCAWSVRGTSERYFGPGTRLTVT.

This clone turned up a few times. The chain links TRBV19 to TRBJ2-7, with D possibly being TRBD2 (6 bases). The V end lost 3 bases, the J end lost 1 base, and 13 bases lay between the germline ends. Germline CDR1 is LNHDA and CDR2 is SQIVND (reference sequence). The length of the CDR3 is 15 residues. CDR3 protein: CASSIGEDGSYEQYF. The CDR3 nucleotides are TGTGCCAGTAGTATTGGGGAGGACGGATCCTACGAGCAGTACTTC.

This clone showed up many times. The CDR3: CAISGGLNQPQHF. The CDR3 DNA sequence: TGTGCCATCAGCGGGGGTTTAAATCAGCCCCAGCATTTT. The chain links TRBV10-3 to TRBJ1-5; the D gene is possibly TRBD1 (5 bases). V was trimmed by 6 bases and J by 4 bases, leaving 10 bases between them. Germline values: CDR1 ENHRY, CDR2 SYGVKD. This CDR3 region has 13 residues.

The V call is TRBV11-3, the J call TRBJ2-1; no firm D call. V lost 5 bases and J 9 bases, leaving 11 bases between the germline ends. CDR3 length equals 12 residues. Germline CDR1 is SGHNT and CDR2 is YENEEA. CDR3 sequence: CASSPRKGEQFF. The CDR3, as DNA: TGTGCCAGCAGCCCACGGAAGGGTGAGCAGTTCTTC. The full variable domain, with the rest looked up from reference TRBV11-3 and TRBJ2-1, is EAGVVQSPRYKIIEKKQPVAFWCNPISGHNTLYWYLQNLGQGPELLIRYENEEAVDDSQLPKDRFSAERLKGVDSTLKIQPAELGDSAVYLCASSPRKGEQFFGPGTRLTVL.